Sequencing of this T cell receptor (beta chain) was carried out in a study of T cell responses to AZD1222 COVID-19 vaccine. Points from the study as a whole: White British ancestry dominated among donors, who included more females, and clonal diversity was possibly underestimated.

Some clones are missing from TCRdb's copy, which holds only in-frame ones; the method was immunoSEQ multiplex PCR. In the table there are 95,000 to 150,000 clones, roughly 89% of which are singletons. Worth noting for this clone: The antigen remains unidentified.

In germline, CDR1 is MDHEN, CDR2 SYDVKM. Between the trimmed V and J ends, which lost 7 bases and 0 bases, there was a span of 16 bases. CDR3 length: 16 residues. This sequence was found in an adult in good health. This chain uses TRBV28 with TRBJ1-5; D is undetermined. Sequencing used peripheral blood, obtained on day 0 of AZD1222 vaccination. CDR3 residues: CASKPRFADSNQPQHF. The CDR3, as DNA: TGTGCCAGCAAACCCCGCTTCGCGGATAGCAATCAGCCCCAGCATTTT.